The 27 T cell receptor beta chains below were found in one sample sequenced in a study of blood T cell repertoires in COVID-19 (dated by TCRdb to the early 2020s). Libraries were built with the immunoSEQ multiplex PCR assay. The table was pulled from immuneACCESS by TCRdb, which kept in-frame rearrangements only. Such tables lose some clones; where checked, under half of the loss comes from unresolved V genes, and the rest has no known cause. The sample data list roughly 60,000 clones, and roughly four fifths of these were observed just once. The ten largest clones capture approximately 15% of the sample. The material sequenced was peripheral blood. These receptors all come from a man of 80 years or more with acute or convalescent COVID-19.

This clone was recorded only once. This chain joins TRBV11-3 and TRBJ2-4, with TRBD2 matching over 9 bases. The CDR3 contains 15 residues. Germline CDR1 reads SGHNT; CDR2 reads YENEEA. The junction had 4 bases not matched to a gene; V was cut back by 1 base and J by 6 bases. The CDR3 loop is CASSLVRGGRNIQYF. In DNA, the CDR3 is TGTGCCAGCAGCTTAGTGCGGGGGGGGCGAAACATTCAGTACTTC.

A word on this clone: One end of the junction varies from germline; a read error may be responsible. The chain carries TRBV28 and TRBJ1-4; no clear D. Germline V gives CDR1 MDHEN, CDR2 SYDVKM. This CDR3 spans 11 amino acids. This chain's CDR3 is CASSFGSRVIF. In nucleotides, the CDR3 is TGTGCCAGCAGTTTCGGCAGCCGGGTGATTTTT. The whole variable domain, remainder taken from reference TRBV28 and TRBJ1-4, is DVKVTQSSRYLVKRTGEKVFLECVQDMDHENMFWYRQDPGLGLRLIYFSYDVKMKEKGDIPEGYSVSREKKERFSLILESASTNQTSMYLCASSFGSRVIFGSGTQLSVL.

The V and J genes are TRBV6-5 and TRBJ1-1; D gene uncertain. The germline V and J ends were trimmed by 7 bases and 0 bases, with 9 bases remaining between them. The germline CDR1 and CDR2 sequences are MNHEY and SVGAGI. The length of the CDR3 is 13 residues. In DNA form, the CDR3 reads TGTGCCAGCACCAATCAGATGAACACTGAAGCTTTCTTT. This sequence encodes CASTNQMNTEAFF.

This clone occurred a few times. V gene TRBV12-3 or TRBV12-4 combines with J gene TRBJ2-1; TRBD2 agrees at 11 bases. V dropped 10 bases and J dropped 9; count of bases not matched to a gene: 8. The CDR3 runs 13 residues. CDR3 sequence: CAKTSGAAGEQFF. CDR3 nucleotides: TGTGCCAAGACTAGCGGGGCGGCTGGTGAGCAGTTCTTC.

The table lists this clone with a count of one. This sequence joins TRBV2 and TRBJ2-3; D perhaps matches TRBD2 (6 bases). The germline V gene has CDR1 SNHLY and CDR2 FYNNEI. The CDR3 covers 13 residues. Deletions cut 2 bases from V and 8 bases from J, with 11 bases between. The CDR3 sequence is CASSERTEGTQYF. The CDR3 nucleotides are TGTGCCAGCAGTGAAAGGACGGAGGGTACGCAGTATTTT.

The CDR3 bases are TGTGCCAGCAGTCCCCGACTCGCATTTAGCAATCAGCCCCAGCATTTT. Translation: CASSPRLAFSNQPQHF. J is TRBJ1-5 and V is TRBV27; D not certain. There are 16 residues in the CDR3. Per the germline V gene, CDR1 is MNHEY and CDR2 is SMNVEV (reference sequence). V was clipped by 5 bases and J by 0 bases, with 14 bases between them.

This clone has just a few counts. This chain uses TRBV5-1 with TRBJ1-6; unclear D gene. This CDR3 has 15 residues. The V and J ends lost 0 bases and 8 bases respectively, with 12 bases between them. Germline lookup yields CDR1 SGHRS and CDR2 YFSETQ. The CDR3 loop reads CASSLGYGTDSPLHF. CDR3 DNA sequence: TGCGCCAGCAGCTTGGGATACGGTACGGATTCACCCCTCCACTTT.

The rearrangement uses TRBV19 and TRBJ1-6, with 9 bases matching TRBD1. This CDR3 comprises 15 residues. The V and J ends lost 3 bases and 8 bases, in that order; junction bases with no gene match: 5. CDR1 LNHDA and CDR2 SQIVND come from the germline V gene (reference sequence). Here the CDR3 DNA reads TGTGCCAGTAGTATTGGGACAGGGACTCATTCACCCCTCCACTTT. Encoded protein: CASSIGTGTHSPLHF.

This clone has just one count. The J gene is TRBJ1-6, the V gene TRBV5-1; 9 bases align to TRBD1. The germline CDR1 and CDR2 sequences are SGHRS and YFSETQ. The CDR3 length is 14 residues. With 4 bases clipped from V and 8 bases from J, the junction kept 4 bases outside the gene matches. Here the CDR3 reads CASSGQGSYSPLHF. CDR3 coding DNA: TGCGCCAGCAGCGGACAGGGGTCGTATTCACCCCTCCACTTT. Filled out from reference TRBV5-1 and TRBJ1-6, the complete variable domain reads KAGVTQTPRYLIKTRGQQVTLSCSPISGHRSVSWYQQTPGQGLQFLFEYFSETQRNKGNFPGRFSGRQFSNSRSEMNVSTLELGDSALYLCASSGQGSYSPLHFGNGTRLTVT.

The genes are TRBV19 and TRBJ1-1; 7 bases agree with TRBD1. CDR1 LNHDA and CDR2 SQIVND come from the germline V gene (reference sequence). This CDR3 contains 17 residues. The ends lost 4 bases at V and 0 bases at J; junction bases unmatched: 11. The CDR3 coding sequence is TGTGCCAGTAGTACACTAGACAGGGAGTCGATGAACACTGAAGCTTTCTTT. Protein: CASSTLDRESMNTEAFF. Full variable domain (rest looked up from reference TRBV19 and TRBJ1-1): DGGITQSPKYLFRKEGQNVTLSCEQNLNHDAMYWYRQDPGQGLRLIYYSQIVNDFQKGDIAEGYSVSREKKESFPLTVTSAQKNPTAFYLCASSTLDRESMNTEAFFGQGTRLTVV.

On this clone: One end of the junction fails to match germline, which may point to a read error. The genes are TRBV3-1 (or the pseudogene TRBV3-2) and TRBJ1-2; TRBD1 matches at 7 bases. From germline, CDR1 is LGHDT and CDR2 YNNKEL (reference sequence). The CDR3 runs 14 residues. CDR3 region: CAGSTQGNNYGYTF. The CDR3 bases are TGTGCCGGCAGCACACAGGGGAATAACTATGGCTACACCTTC.

The rearrangement links TRBV6-5 to TRBJ1-2, with D tentatively TRBD1 (6 bases). V was cut by 7 bases and J by 8 bases, with 17 bases left in between. The CDR3 totals 13 residues. Germline loops: CDR1 MNHEY, CDR2 SVGAGI. The DNA for the CDR3 is TGTGCCAGCACCACGAACAGGGAACAAGGCTACACCTTC. Protein sequence: CASTTNREQGYTF.

This chain links TRBV7-2 with TRBJ1-1; TRBD1 is a possible D gene (6 bases). The CDR3 has 14 residues. V lost 3 bases to trimming and J lost 3 bases, with 11 bases between them. Germline V CDR1 and CDR2: SGHTA, FQGNSA. This CDR3 is CASSFKGGDTEAFF. For the CDR3, the DNA is TGTGCCAGCAGCTTTAAGGGGGGGGACACTGAAGCTTTCTTT.

This chain uses TRBV19 with TRBJ1-4, with 7 bases aligning to TRBD1. Losses at the gene ends were 4 bases for V and 13 bases for J; bases not matched to a gene: 9. The length of the CDR3 is 13 residues. Germline V lookup: CDR1 LNHDA, CDR2 SQIVND (reference sequence). The CDR3 region is CASSRGRDSRLFF. The DNA of the CDR3 is TGTGCCAGTAGTAGGGGGCGGGACAGTAGACTGTTTTTT.

The V call is TRBV5-4, the J call TRBJ2-2, with 14 bases identical to TRBD2. The ends lost 3 bases at V and 6 bases at J; junction bases unmatched: 4. This CDR3 is 16 amino acids long. CDR1 is SGHNT, CDR2 YYREEE, per germline (reference sequence). The CDR3 sequence is CASSSGLAGVSGELFF. CDR3 sequence (DNA): TGTGCCAGCAGCTCGGGACTAGCGGGGGTCTCCGGGGAGCTGTTTTTT. Complete variable domain (other parts from reference TRBV5-4 and TRBJ2-2): ETGVTQSPTHLIKTRGQQVTLRCSSQSGHNTVSWYQQALGQGPQFIFQYYREEENGRGNFPPRFSGLQFPNYSSELNVNALELDDSALYLCASSSGLAGVSGELFFGEGSRLTVL.

The rearrangement joins TRBV5-6 to TRBJ2-1; D might be TRBD1 (5 bases). The V gene's germline CDR1 is SGHDT and CDR2 YYEEEE. The CDR3 sequence is 12 residues long. Trimming took off 3 bases at V and 8 bases at J, with 9 bases between the two ends. The CDR3 loop is CASSWGVYEQFF. CDR3 nucleotides: TGTGCCAGCAGCTGGGGCGTTTATGAGCAGTTCTTC.

The CDR3 loop reads CASSLAGTSGGQETQYF. CDR3 sequence (DNA): TGCGCCAGCAGCTTGGCCGGGACTAGCGGGGGGCAGGAGACCCAGTACTTC. The chain uses TRBV5-1 and TRBJ2-5; 15 nucleotides agree with TRBD2. Germline V lookup: CDR1 SGHRS, CDR2 YFSETQ. There are 17 residues in the CDR3. J gave up 5 bases and V 0 bases, and 5 bases lay outside the gene matches. Combining the CDR3 with reference TRBV5-1 and TRBJ2-5 gives the whole variable domain KAGVTQTPRYLIKTRGQQVTLSCSPISGHRSVSWYQQTPGQGLQFLFEYFSETQRNKGNFPGRFSGRQFSNSRSEMNVSTLELGDSALYLCASSLAGTSGGQETQYFGPGTRLLVL.

This chain connects TRBV24-1 to TRBJ2-3; TRBD1 might be the D (6 bases). V lost 2 bases and J lost 0, with 14 bases in between. Germline CDR1 is KGHDR and CDR2 is SFDVKD. The CDR3 has 17 residues. Written as DNA, the CDR3 is TGTGCCACCAGTGATTCCGGGACACAGACTAGCACAGATACGCAGTATTTT. It is translated as CATSDSGTQTSTDTQYF.

The V and J genes are TRBV2 and TRBJ1-4; possibly TRBD1 for D (5 bases). CDR3 size: 13 residues. V gave up 5 bases and J gave up 7 bases, with 11 bases separating them. CDR1 and CDR2 (germline): SNHLY, FYNNEI. CDR3: CASSTVGGEKLFF. CDR3 in DNA: TGTGCCAGCAGTACCGTGGGGGGTGAAAAACTGTTTTTT.

This rearrangement joins TRBV18 to TRBJ2-1; TRBD2 matches at 14 bases. The germline CDR1 and CDR2 sequences are KGHSH and LQKENI. V trimming: 2 bases; J trimming: 4 bases; junction bases outside the gene matches: 7. This CDR3 spans 18 amino acids. DNA for the CDR3: TGTGCCAGCTCACCAAAGGGACTAGCGGGGGAAACATACAATGAGCAGTTCTTC. Translated: CASSPKGLAGETYNEQFF.

This clone was seen only a few times. V gene TRBV3-1 (or the pseudogene TRBV3-2) combines with J gene TRBJ2-5; TRBD1 aligns across 7 bases. Unmatched junction bases numbered 7, after V lost 3 bases and J lost 3 bases. Germline loops: CDR1 LGHDT, CDR2 YNNKEL (reference sequence). CDR3 length: 15 residues. The CDR3 DNA reads TGTGCCAGCAGCCACGGGACAGAAAGGGAAGAGACCCAGTACTTC. It yields the protein CASSHGTEREETQYF.

The chain joins TRBV3-1 (or the pseudogene TRBV3-2) to TRBJ1-1, with a tentative D call TRBD1 (5 bases). This CDR3 has 14 residues. Germline V gene data show CDR1 as LGHDT and CDR2 as YNNKEL (reference sequence). V lost 4 bases, J lost 1 base, and 10 bases lay in between. The CDR3, as DNA: TGTGCCAGCAGCCCCCAGGGTGGGAACACTGAAGCTTTCTTT. Encoded protein: CASSPQGGNTEAFF.

The V and J genes are TRBV7-9 and TRBJ1-4; 7 nucleotides line up with TRBD1. The V gene end was trimmed by 2 bases and the J gene end by 2 bases; junction bases not matched to a gene: 5. The CDR3 is made up of 16 amino acids. The germline V gene has CDR1 SEHNR and CDR2 FQNEAQ (reference sequence). CDR3 region: CASSLSTGSTNEKLFF. The CDR3 nucleotides read TGTGCCAGCAGCTTATCGACAGGGAGTACTAATGAAAAACTGTTTTTT. Using reference TRBV7-9 and TRBJ1-4 for the parts outside the CDR3, the full variable domain is DTGVSQNPRHKITKRGQNVTFRCDPISEHNRLYWYRQTLGQGPEFLTYFQNEAQLEKSRLLSDRFSAERPKGSFSTLEIQRTEQGDSAMYLCASSLSTGSTNEKLFFGSGTQLSVL.

This chain uses TRBV2 with TRBJ2-3; TRBD2 matches 9 bases. This CDR3 comprises 15 residues. V shed 5 bases and J 0 bases; nucleotides not matched to a gene: 3. Germline CDR1 reads SNHLY; CDR2 reads FYNNEI. The CDR3 bases are TGTGCCAGCAGTCCCCTAGCGGGGAGCACAGATACGCAGTATTTT. It specifies CASSPLAGSTDTQYF.

CDR3 sequence: CASSPWYRGSRTEAFF. The CDR3 DNA follows: TGCGCCAGCAGCCCATGGTACAGGGGGAGTCGGACTGAAGCTTTCTTT. The rearrangement uses TRBV4-1 and TRBJ1-1, with TRBD1 matching 8 bases. The CDR3 sequence is 16 residues long. The J segment lost 5 bases and the V segment lost 4 bases, leaving 12 bases of the junction unmatched. Germline V lookup: CDR1 MGHRA, CDR2 YSYEKL.

The V gene is TRBV5-6, the J gene TRBJ2-5; D may be TRBD2 (5 bases). The CDR3 consists of 14 residues. V was clipped by 4 bases and J by 2 bases, with 12 bases between them. CDR1 is SGHDT and CDR2 is YYEEEE in the germline V gene. In DNA form, the CDR3 reads TGTGCCAGCAGCCCGGAACTAGGGCAAGAGACCCAGTACTTC. This sequence encodes CASSPELGQETQYF.

This sequence joins TRBV5-1 and TRBJ1-4; D is perhaps TRBD1 (5 bases). The CDR3 is made up of 13 amino acids. Deletions cut 5 bases from V and 8 bases from J, with 13 bases between. CDR1 and CDR2 from the germline V gene are SGHRS and YFSETQ. CDR3 in amino acids: CASRGPAEEKLFF. CDR3 in DNA: TGCGCCAGCAGGGGGCCCGCGGAGGAAAAACTGTTTTTT. Looking up the rest from reference TRBV5-1 and TRBJ1-4 gives the full variable domain: KAGVTQTPRYLIKTRGQQVTLSCSPISGHRSVSWYQQTPGQGLQFLFEYFSETQRNKGNFPGRFSGRQFSNSRSEMNVSTLELGDSALYLCASRGPAEEKLFFGSGTQLSVL.